This T cell receptor beta chain originates from a study of cytomegalovirus exposure and HLA in healthy donors (dated by TCRdb to 2016 to 2017). In the study overall: According to an earlier analysis of 550 to 750 of the donors, about 190 million T cells yielded 120 million or so unique TCR beta sequences and more than 250 Gb of sequence data. An early release that covered roughly 600 HLA-typed donors contained around 300 gigabases of sequencing data and roughly 84 million unique TCR sequences. Of the roughly 400 genotyped donors, roughly 80% were placed in the genetic ancestry cluster associated with self-reported Caucasian donors. The study aimed to test whether cataloging public T cell receptors could reveal signatures of past pathogen exposure. The study used immunosequencing to profile the T cell repertoires of hundreds of subjects and linked those repertoires to cytomegalovirus serostatus. Along with the approximately 700-subject first cohort, a separate validation cohort of roughly 110 different subjects was used. To predict cytomegalovirus infection status, the study brought together high-throughput TCR immunosequencing, statistical association of individual TCRs with disease status, and machine learning. A later analysis re-analyzed previously published TCR beta repertoires from hundreds of donors and added high-resolution HLA genotyping to study TCR occurrence patterns. In the later analysis, no new phenotypic data were used to find candidate immune exposures; instead, reliance was placed on TCR beta sequences and their occurrence across donors. To decide whether each TCR beta V gene segment behaved as functional or pseudogenic, an earlier analysis of some 580 of the donors relied on high-throughput TCR beta sequencing. Donor age, sex, ethnicity and CMV serostatus were compiled alongside the repertoire data. A later genetic analysis used genome-wide SNP genotypes for about three fifths of the 666 donors, treating that subset as a discovery cohort. All discovery cohort repertoires had been generated on a single sequencing platform. HLA typing covered class I and class II loci at four-digit resolution. Typing coverage varied by locus: roughly 629-640 donors for A, B, C, DRB1 and DQB1; roughly 510 for DQA1; approximately 570 for DPA1; some 470 for DPB1. Because of strong linkage in the cohort, roughly 5 DR-DQ haplotypes were treated as single units for association and clustering. On average, roughly 200,000 unique TCR beta nucleotide sequences were sequenced per donor among about 400 genotyped donors of the cohort, with 15% to 20% of those sequences being non-productive.

Regarding this clone: The antigen it recognizes is unknown. No base quality values were provided; no much bigger clone lies one nucleotide off.

The cohort consisted of hundreds of healthy bone marrow donors. At the time of sampling, every cohort member was nominally healthy, though immune exposures that went unrecorded were likely present. The donor tested CMV seronegative and was one of the 352 seronegative cohort members. A peripheral blood sample was collected from each donor, and TCR beta sequencing was performed on peripheral blood mononuclear cells. Genomic DNA extraction from the blood cell samples was performed with the Qiagen DNeasy Blood Extraction Kit. To prepare the library, the immunoSEQ multiplex PCR assay was applied. A mixture of 60 forward primers for TCR Vbeta segments and 13 reverse primers for TCR Jbeta segments was used in the multiplex PCR. The CDR3 region of rearranged TCR beta genes was amplified from genomic DNA by a multiplex PCR assay. The Illumina HiSeq System was used to sequence the amplified TCR beta libraries as 87-base-pair reads. Regarding the original processing steps: Across the 600 to 700 repertoires, a later analysis counted 60 million to 90 million unique TCR beta chains, about 10 million of which were shared by at least two donors. Raw reads were error-corrected and collapsed into unique sequences by a nearest-neighbor algorithm in which closely related sequences were merged to remove PCR and sequencing errors. To assign V, D and J gene segments, CDR3 sequences were aligned to IMGT reference sequences. For a sequence to be retained, a match of at least six nucleotides was required to both a V gene segment and a J gene segment. Rearrangements were called productive when the CDR3 lacked stop codons and stayed in frame with V and J; all others were non-productive. CDR3 was defined by IMGT convention, running from the second conserved V-encoded cysteine to the conserved J-encoded phenylalanine. Sequences without an unambiguous match to a single V gene segment were excluded from the earlier analysis of a few hundred of the donors. An earlier analysis of about 590 of the donors classified V segments as functional when productive rearrangements were above 56.7% and as segregating when the standard deviation between donors was above 5%. To diagnose cytomegalovirus status from the catalog of TCR beta chain sequences, a statistical classification framework was built. In a later analysis, V and J genes were assigned by comparing TCR nucleotide sequences against IMGT/GENE-DB human TR gene sequences. In a later analysis, CDR3 sequences and most-parsimonious VDJ recombination scenarios were assigned using the TCRdist pipeline. A later analysis defined each TCR beta chain by its CDR3 amino acid sequence plus V-gene family, and excluded reads lacking a unique V-gene family. As a way to deal with suspected cross-contamination and a sequencing artifact, a later analysis dropped under 600 nucleotide sequences that were highly shared and had low generation probability. For each public chain, a later analysis derived a clonal expansion index from normalized ranks of inferred template counts within each repertoire. A later analysis computed generation probabilities with a VDJ recombination model fitted to out-of-frame rearrangements, and checked the results against IGoR. In a later analysis, TCR-TCR, TCR-HLA and TCR-CMV co-occurrence was scored with hypergeometric tests, and a repertoire-size bias correction was applied to TCR pairs. A later analysis estimated false discovery rates by permuting HLA or CMV assignments 20 times. In a later analysis, co-occurring TCRs were grouped using DBSCAN, and TCRdist sequence similarity was added for clustering within HLA-allele-positive subsets. Repertoires with fewer than 30,000 or more than 120,000 public chains, plus five repertoires with anomalous nucleotide sharing, were excluded from co-occurrence clustering. In its TCRdb copy, this immuneACCESS table keeps in-frame sequences only and misses some clones. Where compared with another copy, unresolved V genes explain less than half of these, and the others have no known cause. Clonal size and the V and J genes are those of that table, whereas D and trimming came from the DNA. Within this sample are just over 200,000 clones, with 82% of them counted one time only. The leading ten clones occupy 2.7% of the sample.

What the authors observed across the whole study: A total of some 180 TCR beta chains were listed by the study as associated with cytomegalovirus. The authors suggested that the approach could potentially be generalized to other disease states and immunological phenotypes. The cohort was sequenced for TCR beta chains only, and without alpha or paired-chain data the features that could be detected were limited. In a later genetic analysis, a missense DCLRE1C variant was associated with V-gene and J-gene trimming of TCR beta chains, and the association was replicated in an independent cohort. In a later analysis, TCR association rates were found to vary across HLA loci, with the most associated TCRs seen for DRB1 alleles and the fewest for HLA-C alleles. Compared with the approximately 600-donor mean, donors in an Asian-associated ancestry cluster had fewer N-insertions in productive TCRs, according to a later genetic analysis. HLA typing was unavailable for some donors at each locus, so association tests used only the typed subset. Specific HLA alleles were associated with around 18,000 TCR beta sequences at a false discovery rate of 0.05 in a later analysis. A few of the identified cytomegalovirus-associated TCR beta chains were confirmed in vitro to be specific for cytomegalovirus antigens. When HLA alleles, especially DR and DQ, strongly co-occurred, TCR associations were difficult to assign to individual alleles. Immune exposure information for the cohort was limited to CMV serostatus. Correlated functional status among segregating V segments might be attributable to linkage disequilibrium, but an unknown experimental factor could not be ruled out. In an earlier analysis of some 500 of the donors, most TCR beta V segments were observed in productive rearrangements about 87% or about 30% of the time, broadly matching IMGT annotations. Most TCR sequences were observed very rarely across donors, whereas some public TCRs were present in many individuals. The presence/absence analyses assumed that sequencing depth was roughly uniform across donors, and that assumption may not be true. A later analysis reported that several top co-occurrence clusters appeared linked to parvovirus B19, influenza, CMV and Epstein-Barr virus. A further reported finding was that TCR beta sequences accurately predicted the HLA-A and HLA-B alleles for most subjects in the first cohort. The classifier was reported to diagnose cytomegalovirus status with high specificity and sensitivity in both the original cohort and the validation cohort. The earlier analysis of around 600 of the donors excluded seventeen rarely observed V segments, including chromosome 9 orphons, because counts were too low. In a later analysis, most CMV-associated TCR beta chains were found to appear HLA-restricted, with HLA associations seemingly driven largely by CMV exposure. Compared with equally common non-associated chains, HLA-associated TCR beta chains in a later analysis were more clonally expanded and had lower generation probabilities. A group of highly shared sequence variants was considered likely to be a technical artifact of the sequencing pipeline.

The sample consisted of PBMCs. This clonotype was sampled from a woman between 35 and 50 years old in good health and CMV-seronegative.

The CDR3 in this case is CSASRGGEQFF. The DNA sequence follows: TGCAGTGCTAGTCGCGGGGGTGAGCAGTTCTTC. The chain uses TRBV20-1 and TRBJ2-1; 7 central bases correspond to TRBD2. Per the germline V gene (reference sequence), DFQATT is the CDR1 and SNEGSKA is the CDR2. Clipping removes 3 bases from V and 9 bases from J, with 2 as the unmatched junction base count. From its cysteine to its phenylalanine, the CDR3 spans 11 amino acids. The kept DNA is CDR3 alone, 33 bases in frame from the first base.